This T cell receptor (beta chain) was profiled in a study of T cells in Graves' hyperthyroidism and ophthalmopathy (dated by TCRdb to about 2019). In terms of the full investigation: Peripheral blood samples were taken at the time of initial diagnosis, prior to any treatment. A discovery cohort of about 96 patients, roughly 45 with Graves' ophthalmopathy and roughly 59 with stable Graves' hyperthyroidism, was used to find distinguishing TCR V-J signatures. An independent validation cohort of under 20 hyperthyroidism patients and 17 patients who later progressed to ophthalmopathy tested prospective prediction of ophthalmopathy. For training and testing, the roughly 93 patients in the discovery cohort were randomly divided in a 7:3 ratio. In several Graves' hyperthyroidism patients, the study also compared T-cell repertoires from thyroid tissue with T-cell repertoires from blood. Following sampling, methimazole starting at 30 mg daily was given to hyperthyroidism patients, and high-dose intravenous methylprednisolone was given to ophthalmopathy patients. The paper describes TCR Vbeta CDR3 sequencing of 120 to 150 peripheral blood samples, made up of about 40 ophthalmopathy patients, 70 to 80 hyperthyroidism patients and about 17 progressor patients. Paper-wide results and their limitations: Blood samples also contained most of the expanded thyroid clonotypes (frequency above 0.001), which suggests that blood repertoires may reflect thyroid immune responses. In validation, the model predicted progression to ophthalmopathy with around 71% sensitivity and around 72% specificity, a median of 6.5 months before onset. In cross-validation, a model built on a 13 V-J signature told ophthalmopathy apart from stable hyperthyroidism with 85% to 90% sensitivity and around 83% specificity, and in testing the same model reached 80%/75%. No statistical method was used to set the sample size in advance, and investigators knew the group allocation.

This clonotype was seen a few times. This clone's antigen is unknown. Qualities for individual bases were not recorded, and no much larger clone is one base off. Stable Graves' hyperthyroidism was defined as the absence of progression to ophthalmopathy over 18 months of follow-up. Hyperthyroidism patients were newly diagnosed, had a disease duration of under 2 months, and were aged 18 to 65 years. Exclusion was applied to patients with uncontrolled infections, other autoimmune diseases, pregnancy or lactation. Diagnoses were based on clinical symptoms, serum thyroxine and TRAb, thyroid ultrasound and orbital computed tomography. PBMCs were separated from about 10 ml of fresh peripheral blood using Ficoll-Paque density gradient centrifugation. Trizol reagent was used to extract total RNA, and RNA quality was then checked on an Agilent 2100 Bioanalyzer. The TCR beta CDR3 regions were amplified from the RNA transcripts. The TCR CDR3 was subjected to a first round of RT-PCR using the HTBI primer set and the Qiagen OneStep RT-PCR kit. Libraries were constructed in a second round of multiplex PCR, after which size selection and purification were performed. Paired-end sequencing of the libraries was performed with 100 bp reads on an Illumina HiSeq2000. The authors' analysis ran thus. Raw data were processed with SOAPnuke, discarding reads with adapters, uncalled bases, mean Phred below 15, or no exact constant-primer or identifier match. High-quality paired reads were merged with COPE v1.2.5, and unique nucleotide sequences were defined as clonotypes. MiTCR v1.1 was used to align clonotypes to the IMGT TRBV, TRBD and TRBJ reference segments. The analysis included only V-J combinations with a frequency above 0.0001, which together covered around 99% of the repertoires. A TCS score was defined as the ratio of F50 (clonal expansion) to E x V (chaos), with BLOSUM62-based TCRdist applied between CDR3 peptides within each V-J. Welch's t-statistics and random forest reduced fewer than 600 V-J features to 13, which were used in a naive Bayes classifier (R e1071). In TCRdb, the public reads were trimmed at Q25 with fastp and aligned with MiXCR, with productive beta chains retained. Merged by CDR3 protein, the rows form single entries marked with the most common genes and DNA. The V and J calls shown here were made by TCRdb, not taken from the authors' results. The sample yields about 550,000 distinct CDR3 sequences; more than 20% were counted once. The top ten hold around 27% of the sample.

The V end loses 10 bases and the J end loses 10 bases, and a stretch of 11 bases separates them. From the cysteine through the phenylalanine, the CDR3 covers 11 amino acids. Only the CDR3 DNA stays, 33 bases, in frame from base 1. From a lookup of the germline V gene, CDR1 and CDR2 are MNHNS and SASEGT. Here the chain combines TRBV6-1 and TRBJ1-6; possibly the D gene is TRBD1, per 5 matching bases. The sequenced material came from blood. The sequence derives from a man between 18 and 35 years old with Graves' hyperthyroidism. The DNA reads TGTGCCACCTCCTGGGGGTCACCCCTCCACTTT. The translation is CATSWGSPLHF.